These 17 T cell receptor beta chains originate from one sample sequenced in a study of blood T cell repertoires in COVID-19. Some clones are missing from TCRdb's copy, which holds only in-frame ones; the method was immunoSEQ multiplex PCR. This table holds 280,000 or so clones, 70% to 90% found once. The sequencing input was PBMCs or T cells enriched from blood (not recorded which). The origin of the receptors is a man aged 25-45 years who had recovered from COVID-19.

CDR3 loop: CATSRDRSGGADTQYF. CDR3 coding DNA: TGTGCCACCAGCAGAGATCGTAGCGGGGGGGCAGATACGCAGTATTTT. The V and J genes are TRBV15 and TRBJ2-3; 11 positions match TRBD2. Trimming removed 0 bases from V and 4 bases from J; junction bases left unmatched: 3. Germline V CDR1 and CDR2: LNHNV, YYDKDF (reference sequence). The length of the CDR3 is 16 residues.

This rearrangement joins TRBV4-2 to TRBJ2-7, with D unclear. This CDR3 comprises 15 residues. Germline V gene sequence: CDR1 LGHNA, CDR2 YNFKEQ. The germline V and J ends were trimmed by 0 bases and 0 bases, with 9 bases remaining between them. The DNA of the CDR3 is TGTGCCAGCAGCCAAGACACATTCAACTCCTACGAGCAGTACTTC. Protein product: CASSQDTFNSYEQYF.

The chain employs TRBV11-3 and TRBJ2-3; the match to TRBD1 covers 9 bases. CDR3 length: 15 amino acids. The V gene end was trimmed by 1 base and the J gene end by 1 base; junction bases not matched to a gene: 0. Germline loops: CDR1 SGHNT, CDR2 YENEEA. This CDR3 is CASSLGDRGTDTQYF. The CDR3 DNA reads as TGTGCCAGCAGCTTAGGGGACAGGGGCACAGATACGCAGTATTTT.

The chain uses TRBV19 and TRBJ1-1, with 7 positions matching TRBD1. With 6 bases clipped from V and 0 bases from J, the junction kept 7 bases outside the gene matches. Germline-derived CDR1 and CDR2 are LNHDA and SQIVND (reference sequence). CDR3 length: 15 amino acids. CDR3 nucleotide sequence: TGTGCCAGTAGGGCAGGGGGTAGATTGAACACTGAAGCTTTCTTT. Translating it yields CASRAGGRLNTEAFF.

This clone has just one count. This chain connects TRBV19 to TRBJ1-1, with 7 bases lining up with TRBD1. Looked up from germline, CDR1 is LNHDA and CDR2 is SQIVND (reference sequence). With 7 bases clipped from V and 5 bases from J, the junction kept 16 bases outside the gene matches. This CDR3 spans 16 amino acids. In DNA form, the CDR3 reads TGTGCCAGTATTCATCAGGGGGAGTTAGGTTGGACTGAAGCTTTCTTT. The encoded protein is CASIHQGELGWTEAFF.

The V call is TRBV9, the J call TRBJ1-3, with 8 nucleotides matching TRBD1. Germline lookup yields CDR1 SGDLS and CDR2 YYNGEE. V lost 3 bases to trimming and J lost 6 bases; unmatched junction nucleotides: 5. This CDR3 spans 14 amino acids. CDR3 amino acids: CASSGRDRINTIYF. DNA of the CDR3: TGTGCCAGCAGCGGACGGGACAGGATAAACACCATATATTTT.

The J gene is TRBJ1-3, the V gene TRBV9, with 9 bases aligning to TRBD1. Looked up from germline, CDR1 is SGDLS and CDR2 is YYNGEE. V lost 5 bases to trimming and J lost 0 bases; unmatched junction nucleotides: 9. The length of the CDR3 is 17 residues. CDR3 DNA sequence: TGTGCCAGCAGTCTCCGGGACAGGGCTTTCTCTGGAAACACCATATATTTT. Encoded protein: CASSLRDRAFSGNTIYF.

This clone turned up a few times. The chain is built from TRBV27 and TRBJ1-4, with 9 bases fitting TRBD1. The germline gives CDR1 MNHEY, CDR2 SMNVEV (reference sequence). This CDR3 contains 15 residues. J lost 8 bases, V lost 5 bases, and 9 bases had no gene match. CDR3 residues: CASSTRTGVREKLFF. The CDR3 DNA sequence: TGTGCCAGCAGTACTCGGACAGGGGTTAGGGAAAAACTGTTTTTT.

This clone was counted once. The chain uses TRBV7-2 and TRBJ2-5, with a tentative D call TRBD2 (5 bases). Trimming stripped 2 bases from V and 1 base from J, with 17 bases between. Germline CDR1 reads SGHTA; CDR2 reads FQGNSA. CDR3 length: 17 amino acids. CDR3: CASSLLPPGNIQETQYF. The CDR3 DNA is TGTGCCAGCAGCTTACTTCCTCCCGGGAACATCCAAGAGACCCAGTACTTC.

The gene calls are TRBV6-5 and TRBJ1-1; D ambiguous. Germline V gene sequence: CDR1 MNHEY, CDR2 SVGAGI. The CDR3 sequence is 14 residues long. The V gene lost 6 bases and the J gene lost 1 base, with 12 bases spanning the gap. Written as DNA, the CDR3 is TGTGCCAGCAGGGCGAGGCCAGAGAACACTGAAGCTTTCTTT. It codes for CASRARPENTEAFF.

The chain has TRBV12-5 and TRBJ2-5; 7 nucleotides align to TRBD2. CDR3 length equals 13 residues. After removal of 3 bases from V and 5 bases from J, the junction contained 3 bases not matched to a gene. From germline, CDR1 is LGHNT and CDR2 FRNRAP. The CDR3 DNA sequence: TGTGCTAGTGGTTTAGCGGGGCGGGAGACCCAGTACTTC. Its translation is CASGLAGRETQYF. The entire variable domain, with the rest obtained from reference TRBV12-5 and TRBJ2-5, is as follows: DARVTQTPRHKVTEMGQEVTMRCQPILGHNTVFWYRQTMMQGLELLAYFRNRAPLDDSGMPKDRFSAEMPDATLATLKIQPSEPRDSAVYFCASGLAGRETQYFGPGTRLLVL.

The chain couples TRBV19 to TRBJ1-1; D gene uncertain. Germline V gene data show CDR1 as LNHDA and CDR2 as SQIVND (reference sequence). There are 12 residues in the CDR3. V lost 6 bases and J 4 bases, leaving 9 bases between the germline ends. Here the CDR3 reads CASRVGVTEAFF. The CDR3 DNA reads as TGTGCCAGTAGGGTTGGAGTCACTGAAGCTTTCTTT.

This rearrangement joins TRBV6-5 to TRBJ1-2; the match to TRBD1 covers 8 bases. Per germline, CDR1 MNHEY and CDR2 SVGAGI. CDR3 length equals 15 residues. The trim removed 6 bases at V and 4 bases at J, leaving 10 bases unmatched. The CDR3 sequence: CASRLMDRESYGYTF. CDR3 sequence (DNA): TGTGCCAGCAGGTTAATGGACAGGGAAAGCTATGGCTACACCTTC.

The chain uses TRBV2 and TRBJ2-7; 10 bases are shared with TRBD2. From germline, CDR1 is SNHLY and CDR2 FYNNEI. This CDR3 spans 11 amino acids. V trimming: 7 bases; J trimming: 10 bases; junction bases outside the gene matches: 4. This chain's CDR3 is CASTGLAIQYF. DNA of the CDR3: TGTGCCAGCACGGGACTAGCGATCCAGTACTTC.

The V call is TRBV6-1, the J call TRBJ2-7; D possibly corresponds to TRBD1 (5 bases). With 2 bases removed from V and 1 base from J, the gap between germline ends came to 15 bases. The CDR3 sequence is 16 residues long. Germline V gene data show CDR1 as MNHNS and CDR2 as SASEGT. The CDR3 nucleotides are TGTGCCAGCAGTGAAATTTTAGGGGTCCCGTCCTACGAGCAGTACTTC. Protein product: CASSEILGVPSYEQYF.

The J gene is TRBJ1-1, the V gene TRBV30; tentatively, D is TRBD1 (5 bases). CDR3 length equals 15 residues. The V gene's germline CDR1 is GTSNPN and CDR2 SVGIG (reference sequence). Trimming pared 4 bases from V and 0 bases from J, leaving 15 bases between. CDR3 sequence: CAWKRGGGMNTEAFF. The CDR3 nucleotides are TGTGCCTGGAAGCGGGGGGGAGGGATGAACACTGAAGCTTTCTTT.

This chain joins TRBV7-9 and TRBJ1-2; D unresolved. The V end lost 4 bases, the J end lost 5 bases, and 8 bases lay between the germline ends. Germline CDR1 and CDR2: SEHNR and FQNEAQ (reference sequence). The CDR3 covers 12 residues. The CDR3 spells CASSSRSYGYTF. CDR3 bases: TGTGCCAGCAGCTCCCGTTCGTATGGCTACACCTTC.